This T cell receptor (beta chain) was documented in a study of shared clonotypes between healthy human individuals. Overall study: Researchers assigned three CD4 naive, three CD4 memory, two CD8 naive and one CD8 memory plate to each donor.

Unmatched junction bases numbered 11, after V lost 7 bases and J lost 4 bases. Germline CDR1 reads KGHSH; CDR2 reads LQKENI. The CDR3 extends over 15 amino acids. An even split of each subset's genomic DNA across several immunoSEQ plates was performed. The repertoire was sequenced with immunoSEQ multiplex PCR; TCRdb's copy has only in-frame clones and lacks some. This repertoire shows about 960,000 clones, approximately 76% found once; its top ten account for roughly 1.5%. All participating donors were Caucasian adults from Nashville, Tennessee. Material: memory CD4+ T cells sorted from blood. Documented subset: CD45RA-negative fraction. This clonotype originated in a man between 18 and 35 years old in good health. V is TRBV18 and J is TRBJ1-1; 8 bases align to TRBD1. In DNA form, the CDR3 reads TGTGCCAGCTTCCCGCAGGGGGCCGGGTCCACTGAAGCTTTCTTT. This gives the protein CASFPQGAGSTEAFF.